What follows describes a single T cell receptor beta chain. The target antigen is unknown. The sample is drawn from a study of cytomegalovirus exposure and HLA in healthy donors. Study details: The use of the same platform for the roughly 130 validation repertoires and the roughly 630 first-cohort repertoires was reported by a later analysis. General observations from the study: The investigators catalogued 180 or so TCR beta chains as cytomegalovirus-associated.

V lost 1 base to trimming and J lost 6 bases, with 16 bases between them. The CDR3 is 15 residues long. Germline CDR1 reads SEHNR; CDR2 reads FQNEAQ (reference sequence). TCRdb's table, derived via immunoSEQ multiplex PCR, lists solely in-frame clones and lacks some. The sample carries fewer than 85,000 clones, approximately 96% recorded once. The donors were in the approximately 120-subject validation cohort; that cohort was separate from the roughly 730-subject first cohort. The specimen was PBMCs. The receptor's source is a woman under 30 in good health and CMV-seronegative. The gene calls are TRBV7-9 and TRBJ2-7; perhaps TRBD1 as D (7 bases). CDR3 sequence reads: CASSLDGRGAPEQYF. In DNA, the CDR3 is TGTGCCAGCAGCTTAGATGGCAGGGGGGCGCCCGAGCAGTACTTC.